Listed below are T cell receptor beta chains from one sample, sequenced in a study of glioma-infiltrating T cells after dendritic cell vaccination. Produced via immunoSEQ multiplex PCR; TCRdb's table is partial and in-frame only. Counted here are about 30,000 clones, 85% to 95% occurring once; the ten biggest clones make up 2.2%. Here the sequenced sample was blood, taken before dendritic cell vaccination. The source of these receptors is a human donor with glioblastoma. Each CDR3 is given with its conserved first and last residue. The D gene is left open where the match is weak.

v_call d_call cdr3_aa
TRBV7-2 TRBD1 CASSRDRAENEQFF
TRBV6-5 NA CASSYSSRGAKNIQYF
TRBV6-4 TRBD2 CASSFLAGGTGELFF
TRBV4-1 NA CASSQGANTEAFF
TRBV5-1 TRBD2 CASTGGGSIGETQYF
TRBV19 NA CASSWQDREKLFF
TRBV7-6 NA CASSPRGAYEQYF
TRBV19 NA CASRHRSLGTGELFF
TRBV2 TRBD1 CASTSLKTGPYGYTF
TRBV5-1 NA CASSLFPVGTGRAKGGTEAFF
TRBV5-1 NA CASSLGQAQNGYTF
TRBV19 TRBD1 CASSEGTDVGYEQYF
TRBV6-5 NA CASSGRYSGNTIYF
TRBV6-1 TRBD1 CASSERQGLNTEAFF
TRBV5-1 TRBD1 CASDAGTVGETQYF
TRBV7-9 NA CASSQGNLPTERAEQYF
TRBV6-6 NA CASSLRVAFF
TRBV6-6 NA CASSTDRNQPQHF
TRBV5-5 TRBD1 CASSLEGGGGYTF
TRBV5-1 TRBD2 CASSLGTSGQETQYF
TRBV4-1 TRBD2 CASSPRDLFSGGLSYNEQFF
TRBV2 NA CASNTWGRGTEAFF
TRBV4-1 TRBD1 CAGSQARGLGYSPLHF
TRBV5-4 NA CASSTGNTRIYNEQFF
TRBV4-2 TRBD2 CASSLNPIERGEMSDTQYF